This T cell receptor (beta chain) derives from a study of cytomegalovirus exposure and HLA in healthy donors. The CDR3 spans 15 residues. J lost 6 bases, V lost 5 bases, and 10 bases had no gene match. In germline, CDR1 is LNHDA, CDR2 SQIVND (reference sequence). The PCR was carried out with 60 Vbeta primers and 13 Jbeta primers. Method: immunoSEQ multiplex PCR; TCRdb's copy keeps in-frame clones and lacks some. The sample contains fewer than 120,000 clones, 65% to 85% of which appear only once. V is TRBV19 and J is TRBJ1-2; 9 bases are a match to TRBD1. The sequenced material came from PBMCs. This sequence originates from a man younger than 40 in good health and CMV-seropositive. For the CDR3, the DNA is TGTGCCAGTAGTGATACAGGGGGCGGATTAAATGGCTACACCTTC. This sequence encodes CASSDTGGGLNGYTF.